The sequence of this T cell receptor (beta chain) was determined in a study of blood T cell repertoires in COVID-19. As for the study in general: The origin of the acute and convalescent COVID-19 samples was the United States, Italy and Spain. T cells, B-cell-depleted T cells, or PBMCs provided the cDNA or gDNA that served as material.

Germline V gives CDR1 SGHDT, CDR2 YYEEEE. This CDR3 region has 15 residues. Trimming at V came to 1 base and at J to 5 bases, leaving 7 bases not matched to a gene. How the authors handled the data: Amplified reference gene primers provided the basis for estimating nucleated cell counts. Clones were read by immunoSEQ multiplex PCR, and TCRdb kept only the in-frame ones, dropping some. The DNA was the basis for D and trimming; V, J and clone size are from that table. The sample records 200,000 to 300,000 clones, 83% being singletons. V gene TRBV5-6 combines with J gene TRBJ2-7; 9 bases align to TRBD1. This clonotype was obtained from a human donor in a cohort sampled during active COVID-19. Material: peripheral blood. The CDR3, as DNA: TGTGCCAGCAGCTTGTTCCGGGACAGGGCCAACGAGCAGTACTTC. It yields the protein CASSLFRDRANEQYF.